This passage covers 3 T cell receptor beta chains from one sample sequenced in a study of cytomegalovirus exposure and HLA in healthy donors. Both 60 Vbeta primers and 13 Jbeta primers went into the PCR. Assay: immunoSEQ multiplex PCR; the TCRdb copy retains only in-frame clones and omits some. The sample carries around 67,000 clones, less than 70% recorded once. The sequencing input was PBMCs. All receptors derive from a woman in her forties or fifties in good health and CMV-seronegative.

In this sample, this clone turned up once. The gene calls are TRBV12-2 and TRBJ1-1; TRBD1 is the table's D call, not checked against the DNA. TRBV12-2 is assigned pseudogene status. CDR3 length equals 16 residues. The CDR3: CASRLTGTGGKTEAFF. In DNA, the CDR3 is TGTGCAAGTCGCTTAACCGGGACAGGGGGGAAGACTGAAGCTTTCTTT.

The chain links TRBV28 to TRBJ2-7; 7 positions match TRBD2. The germline V gene has CDR1 MDHEN and CDR2 SYDVKM. The CDR3 extends over 16 amino acids. V trimming: 6 bases; J trimming: 2 bases; junction bases outside the gene matches: 13. The CDR3 nucleotides read TGTGCCAGCAGCACATATGTAGCGGGTCCTCCCTACGAGCAGTACTTC. Amino acids: CASSTYVAGPPYEQYF.

This clone was detected once. The chain couples TRBV4-3 to TRBJ2-2; D may be TRBD1 (6 bases). The CDR3 loop spans 17 amino acids. V lost 1 base to trimming and J lost 2 bases, with 14 bases between them. Germline values: CDR1 LGHNA, CDR2 YSLEER. The CDR3 loop is CASSQATGPANTGELFF. In DNA form, the CDR3 reads TGCGCCAGCAGCCAAGCGACAGGACCGGCTAACACCGGGGAGCTGTTTTTT.